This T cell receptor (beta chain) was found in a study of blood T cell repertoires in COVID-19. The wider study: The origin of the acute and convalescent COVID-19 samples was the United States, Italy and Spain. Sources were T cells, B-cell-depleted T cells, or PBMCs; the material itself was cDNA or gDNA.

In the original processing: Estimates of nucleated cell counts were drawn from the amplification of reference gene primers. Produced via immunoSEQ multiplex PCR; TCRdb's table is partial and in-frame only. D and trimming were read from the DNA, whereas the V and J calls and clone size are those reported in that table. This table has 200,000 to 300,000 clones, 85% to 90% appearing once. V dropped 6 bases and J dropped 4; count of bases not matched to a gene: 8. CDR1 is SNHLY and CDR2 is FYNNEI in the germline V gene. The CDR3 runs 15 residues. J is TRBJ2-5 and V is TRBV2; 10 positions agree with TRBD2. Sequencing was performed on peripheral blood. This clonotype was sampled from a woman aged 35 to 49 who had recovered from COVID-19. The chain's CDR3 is CASRDQRGGRETQYF. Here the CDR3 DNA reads TGTGCCAGCAGGGACCAGCGGGGGGGCCGAGAGACCCAGTACTTC.